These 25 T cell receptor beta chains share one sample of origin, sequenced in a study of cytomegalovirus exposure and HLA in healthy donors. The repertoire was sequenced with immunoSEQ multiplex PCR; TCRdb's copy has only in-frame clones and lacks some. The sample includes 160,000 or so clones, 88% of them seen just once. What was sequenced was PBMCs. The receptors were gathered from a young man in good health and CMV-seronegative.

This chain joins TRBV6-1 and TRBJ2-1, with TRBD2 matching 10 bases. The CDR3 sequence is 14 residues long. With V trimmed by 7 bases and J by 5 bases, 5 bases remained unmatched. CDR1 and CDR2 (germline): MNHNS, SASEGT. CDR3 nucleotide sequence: TGTGCCAGCAAGCGGGAGGGGGGAAACAATGAGCAGTTCTTC. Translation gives CASKREGGNNEQFF.

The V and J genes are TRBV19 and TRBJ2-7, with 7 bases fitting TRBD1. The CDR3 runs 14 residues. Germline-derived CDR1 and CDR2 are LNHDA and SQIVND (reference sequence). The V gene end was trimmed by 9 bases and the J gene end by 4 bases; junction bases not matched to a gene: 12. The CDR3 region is CASTEPGGRYEQYF. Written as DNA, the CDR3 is TGTGCCAGCACTGAACCAGGGGGTAGGTACGAGCAGTACTTC. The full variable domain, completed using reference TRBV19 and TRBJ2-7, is DGGITQSPKYLFRKEGQNVTLSCEQNLNHDAMYWYRQDPGQGLRLIYYSQIVNDFQKGDIAEGYSVSREKKESFPLTVTSAQKNPTAFYLCASTEPGGRYEQYFGPGTRLTVT.

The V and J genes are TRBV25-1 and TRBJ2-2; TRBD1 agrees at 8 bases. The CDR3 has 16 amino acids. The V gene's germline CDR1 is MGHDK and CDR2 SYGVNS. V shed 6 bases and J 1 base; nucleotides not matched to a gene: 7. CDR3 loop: CASRISGTGNTGELFF. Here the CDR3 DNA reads TGTGCCAGCAGAATCTCCGGGACAGGGAACACCGGGGAGCTGTTTTTT.

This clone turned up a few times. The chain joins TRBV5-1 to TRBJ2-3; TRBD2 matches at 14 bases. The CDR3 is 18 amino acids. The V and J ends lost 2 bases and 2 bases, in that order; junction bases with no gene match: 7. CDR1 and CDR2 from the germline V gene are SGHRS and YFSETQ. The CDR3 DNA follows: TGCGCCAGCAGCTTCGGGACTAGCGGGAGTCTAAACACAGATACGCAGTATTTT. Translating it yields CASSFGTSGSLNTDTQYF.

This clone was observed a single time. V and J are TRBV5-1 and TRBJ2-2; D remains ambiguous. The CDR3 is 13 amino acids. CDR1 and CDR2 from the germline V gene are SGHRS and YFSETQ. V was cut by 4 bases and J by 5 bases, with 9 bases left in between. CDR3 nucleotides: TGCGCCAGCAGCGTCTTGGAGACCGGGGAGCTGTTTTTT. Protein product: CASSVLETGELFF.

CDR3 nucleotide sequence: TGTGCTGGACAGGGGATAGCAACTAATGAAAAACTGTTTTTT. Its translation: CAGQGIATNEKLFF. The V call is TRBV7-7, the J call TRBJ1-4; 9 positions agree with TRBD1. The CDR3 covers 14 residues. Germline assignment: CDR1 SSHAT and CDR2 FNYEAQ (reference sequence).

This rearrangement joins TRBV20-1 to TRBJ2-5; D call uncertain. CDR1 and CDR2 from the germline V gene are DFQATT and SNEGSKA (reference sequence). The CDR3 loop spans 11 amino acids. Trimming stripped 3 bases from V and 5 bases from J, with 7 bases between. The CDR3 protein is CSARSPETQYF. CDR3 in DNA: TGCAGTGCTAGGAGTCCCGAGACCCAGTACTTC.

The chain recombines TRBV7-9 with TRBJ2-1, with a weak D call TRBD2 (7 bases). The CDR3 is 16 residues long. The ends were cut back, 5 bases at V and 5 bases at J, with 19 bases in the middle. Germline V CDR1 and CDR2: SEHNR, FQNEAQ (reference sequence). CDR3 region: CASSVSGGLTDNEQFF. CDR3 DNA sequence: TGTGCCAGCAGCGTGTCCGGGGGGCTCACGGACAATGAGCAGTTCTTC.

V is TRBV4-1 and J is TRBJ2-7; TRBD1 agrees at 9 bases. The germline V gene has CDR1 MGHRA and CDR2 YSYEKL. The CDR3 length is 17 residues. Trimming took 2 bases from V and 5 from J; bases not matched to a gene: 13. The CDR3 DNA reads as TGCGCCAGCAGCCAAAAGTCTTTAAGGGACAGGGACCACGAGCAGTACTTC. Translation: CASSQKSLRDRDHEQYF.

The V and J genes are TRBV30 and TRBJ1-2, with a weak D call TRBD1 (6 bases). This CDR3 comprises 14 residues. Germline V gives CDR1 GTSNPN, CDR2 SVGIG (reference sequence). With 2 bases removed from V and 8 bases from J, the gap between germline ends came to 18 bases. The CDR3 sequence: CAWSRFGSGDGYTF. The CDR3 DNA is TGTGCCTGGAGTAGATTCGGGTCAGGGGACGGCTACACCTTC.

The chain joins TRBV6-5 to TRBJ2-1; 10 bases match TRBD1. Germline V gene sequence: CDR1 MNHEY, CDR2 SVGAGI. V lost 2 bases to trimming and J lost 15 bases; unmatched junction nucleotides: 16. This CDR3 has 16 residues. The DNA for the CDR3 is TGTGCCAGCAGTTACCGAATTCCCGGGACAGGGGTTCGGTTGTTCTTC. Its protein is CASSYRIPGTGVRLFF.

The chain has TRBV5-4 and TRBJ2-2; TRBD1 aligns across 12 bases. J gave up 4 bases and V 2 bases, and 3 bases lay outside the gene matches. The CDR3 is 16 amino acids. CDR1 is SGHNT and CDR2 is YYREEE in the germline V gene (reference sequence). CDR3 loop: CASSLPGQGATGELFF. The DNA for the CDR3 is TGTGCCAGCAGCTTACCGGGACAGGGGGCCACCGGGGAGCTGTTTTTT.

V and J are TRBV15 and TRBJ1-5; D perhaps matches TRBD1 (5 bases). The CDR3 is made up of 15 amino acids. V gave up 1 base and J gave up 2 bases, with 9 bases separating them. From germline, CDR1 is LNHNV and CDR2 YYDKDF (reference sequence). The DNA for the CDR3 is TGTGCCACCAGCAGAGTAGGGGATCGCAATCAGCCCCAGCATTTT. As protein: CATSRVGDRNQPQHF.

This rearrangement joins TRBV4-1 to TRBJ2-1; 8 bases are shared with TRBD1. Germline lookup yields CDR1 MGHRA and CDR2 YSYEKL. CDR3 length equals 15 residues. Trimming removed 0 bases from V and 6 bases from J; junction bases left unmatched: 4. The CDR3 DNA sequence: TGCGCCAGCAGCCAAGATCAGGGGGCAGGCAATGAGCAGTTCTTC. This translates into CASSQDQGAGNEQFF.

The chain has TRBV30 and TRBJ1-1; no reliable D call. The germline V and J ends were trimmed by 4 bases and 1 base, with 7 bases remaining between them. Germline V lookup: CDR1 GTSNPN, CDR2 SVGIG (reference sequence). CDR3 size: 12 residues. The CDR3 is CAWNRQNTEAFF. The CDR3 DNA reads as TGTGCCTGGAATCGACAGAACACTGAAGCTTTCTTT. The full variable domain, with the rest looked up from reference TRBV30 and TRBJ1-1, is SQTIHQWPATLVQPVGSPLSLECTVEGTSNPNLYWYRQAAGRGLQLLFYSVGIGQISSEVPQNLSASRPQDRQFILSSKKLLLSDSGFYLCAWNRQNTEAFFGQGTRLTVV.

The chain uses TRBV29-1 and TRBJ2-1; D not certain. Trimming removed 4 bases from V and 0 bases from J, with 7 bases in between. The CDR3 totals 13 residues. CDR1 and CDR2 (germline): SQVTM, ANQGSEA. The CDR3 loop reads CSVGRSSYNEQFF. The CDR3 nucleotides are TGCAGCGTTGGCCGGAGCTCCTACAATGAGCAGTTCTTC.

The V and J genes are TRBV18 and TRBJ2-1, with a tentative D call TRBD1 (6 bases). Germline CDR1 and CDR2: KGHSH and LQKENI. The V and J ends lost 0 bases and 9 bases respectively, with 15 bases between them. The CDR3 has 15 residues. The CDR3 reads CASSPPDSLWGEQFF. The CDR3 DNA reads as TGTGCCAGCTCACCACCGGACAGCCTGTGGGGTGAGCAGTTCTTC.

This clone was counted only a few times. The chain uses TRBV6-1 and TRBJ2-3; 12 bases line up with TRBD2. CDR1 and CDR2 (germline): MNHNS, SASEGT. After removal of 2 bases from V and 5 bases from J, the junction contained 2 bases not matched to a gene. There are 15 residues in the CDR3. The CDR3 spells CASSELAGGQDTQYF. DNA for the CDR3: TGTGCCAGCAGTGAACTAGCGGGGGGGCAAGATACGCAGTATTTT.

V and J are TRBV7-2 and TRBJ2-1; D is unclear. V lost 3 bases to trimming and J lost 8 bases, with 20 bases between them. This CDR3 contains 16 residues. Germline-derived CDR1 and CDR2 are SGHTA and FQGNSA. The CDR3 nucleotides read TGTGCCAGCAGCTTTCACTCCCAACGGGTTTACGATGAGCAGTTCTTC. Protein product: CASSFHSQRVYDEQFF. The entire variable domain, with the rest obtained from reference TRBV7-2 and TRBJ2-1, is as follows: GAGVSQSPSNKVTEKGKDVELRCDPISGHTALYWYRQSLGQGLEFLIYFQGNSAPDKSGLPSDRFSAERTGGSVSTLTIQRTQQEDSAVYLCASSFHSQRVYDEQFFGPGTRLTVL.

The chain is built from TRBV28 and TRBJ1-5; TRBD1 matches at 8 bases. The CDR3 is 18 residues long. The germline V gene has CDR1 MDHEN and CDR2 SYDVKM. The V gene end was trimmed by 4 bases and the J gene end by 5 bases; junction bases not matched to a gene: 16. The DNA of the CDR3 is TGTGCCAGCAGTTCCCCTAAGCCCCAGGACAGGGCTTATCAGCCCCAGCATTTT. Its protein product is CASSSPKPQDRAYQPQHF.

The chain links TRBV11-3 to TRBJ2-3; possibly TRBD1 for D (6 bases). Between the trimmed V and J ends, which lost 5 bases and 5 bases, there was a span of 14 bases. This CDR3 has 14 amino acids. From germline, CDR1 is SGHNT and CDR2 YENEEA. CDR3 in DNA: TGTGCCAGCAGCCAGGGGCGGACTTTAGATACGCAGTATTTT. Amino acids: CASSQGRTLDTQYF.

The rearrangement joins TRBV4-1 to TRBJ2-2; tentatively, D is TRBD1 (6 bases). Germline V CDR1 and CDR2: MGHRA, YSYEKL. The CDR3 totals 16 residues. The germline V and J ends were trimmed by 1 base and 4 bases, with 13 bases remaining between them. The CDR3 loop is CASSQGAGVGTGELFF. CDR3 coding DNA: TGCGCCAGCAGCCAAGGGGCAGGGGTCGGCACCGGGGAGCTGTTTTTT.

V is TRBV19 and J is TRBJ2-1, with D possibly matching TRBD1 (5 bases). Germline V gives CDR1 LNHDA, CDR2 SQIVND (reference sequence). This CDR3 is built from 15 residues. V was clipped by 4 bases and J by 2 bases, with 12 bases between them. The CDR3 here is CASSNQGLPYNEQFF. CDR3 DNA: TGTGCCAGTAGTAACCAGGGTCTCCCCTACAATGAGCAGTTCTTC.

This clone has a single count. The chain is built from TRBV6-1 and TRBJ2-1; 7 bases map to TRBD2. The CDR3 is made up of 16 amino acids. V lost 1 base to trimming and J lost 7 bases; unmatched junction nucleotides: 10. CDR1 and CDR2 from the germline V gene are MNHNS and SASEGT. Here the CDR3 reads CASSEGLGGRLNEQFF. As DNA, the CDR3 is TGTGCCAGCAGTGAAGGGCTGGGCGGGAGACTGAATGAGCAGTTCTTC.

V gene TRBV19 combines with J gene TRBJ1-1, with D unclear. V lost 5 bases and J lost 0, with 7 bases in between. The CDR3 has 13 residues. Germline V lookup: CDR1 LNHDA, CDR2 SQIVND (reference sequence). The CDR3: CASSRSLNTEAFF. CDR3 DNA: TGTGCCAGTAGTCGGAGCTTGAACACTGAAGCTTTCTTT.